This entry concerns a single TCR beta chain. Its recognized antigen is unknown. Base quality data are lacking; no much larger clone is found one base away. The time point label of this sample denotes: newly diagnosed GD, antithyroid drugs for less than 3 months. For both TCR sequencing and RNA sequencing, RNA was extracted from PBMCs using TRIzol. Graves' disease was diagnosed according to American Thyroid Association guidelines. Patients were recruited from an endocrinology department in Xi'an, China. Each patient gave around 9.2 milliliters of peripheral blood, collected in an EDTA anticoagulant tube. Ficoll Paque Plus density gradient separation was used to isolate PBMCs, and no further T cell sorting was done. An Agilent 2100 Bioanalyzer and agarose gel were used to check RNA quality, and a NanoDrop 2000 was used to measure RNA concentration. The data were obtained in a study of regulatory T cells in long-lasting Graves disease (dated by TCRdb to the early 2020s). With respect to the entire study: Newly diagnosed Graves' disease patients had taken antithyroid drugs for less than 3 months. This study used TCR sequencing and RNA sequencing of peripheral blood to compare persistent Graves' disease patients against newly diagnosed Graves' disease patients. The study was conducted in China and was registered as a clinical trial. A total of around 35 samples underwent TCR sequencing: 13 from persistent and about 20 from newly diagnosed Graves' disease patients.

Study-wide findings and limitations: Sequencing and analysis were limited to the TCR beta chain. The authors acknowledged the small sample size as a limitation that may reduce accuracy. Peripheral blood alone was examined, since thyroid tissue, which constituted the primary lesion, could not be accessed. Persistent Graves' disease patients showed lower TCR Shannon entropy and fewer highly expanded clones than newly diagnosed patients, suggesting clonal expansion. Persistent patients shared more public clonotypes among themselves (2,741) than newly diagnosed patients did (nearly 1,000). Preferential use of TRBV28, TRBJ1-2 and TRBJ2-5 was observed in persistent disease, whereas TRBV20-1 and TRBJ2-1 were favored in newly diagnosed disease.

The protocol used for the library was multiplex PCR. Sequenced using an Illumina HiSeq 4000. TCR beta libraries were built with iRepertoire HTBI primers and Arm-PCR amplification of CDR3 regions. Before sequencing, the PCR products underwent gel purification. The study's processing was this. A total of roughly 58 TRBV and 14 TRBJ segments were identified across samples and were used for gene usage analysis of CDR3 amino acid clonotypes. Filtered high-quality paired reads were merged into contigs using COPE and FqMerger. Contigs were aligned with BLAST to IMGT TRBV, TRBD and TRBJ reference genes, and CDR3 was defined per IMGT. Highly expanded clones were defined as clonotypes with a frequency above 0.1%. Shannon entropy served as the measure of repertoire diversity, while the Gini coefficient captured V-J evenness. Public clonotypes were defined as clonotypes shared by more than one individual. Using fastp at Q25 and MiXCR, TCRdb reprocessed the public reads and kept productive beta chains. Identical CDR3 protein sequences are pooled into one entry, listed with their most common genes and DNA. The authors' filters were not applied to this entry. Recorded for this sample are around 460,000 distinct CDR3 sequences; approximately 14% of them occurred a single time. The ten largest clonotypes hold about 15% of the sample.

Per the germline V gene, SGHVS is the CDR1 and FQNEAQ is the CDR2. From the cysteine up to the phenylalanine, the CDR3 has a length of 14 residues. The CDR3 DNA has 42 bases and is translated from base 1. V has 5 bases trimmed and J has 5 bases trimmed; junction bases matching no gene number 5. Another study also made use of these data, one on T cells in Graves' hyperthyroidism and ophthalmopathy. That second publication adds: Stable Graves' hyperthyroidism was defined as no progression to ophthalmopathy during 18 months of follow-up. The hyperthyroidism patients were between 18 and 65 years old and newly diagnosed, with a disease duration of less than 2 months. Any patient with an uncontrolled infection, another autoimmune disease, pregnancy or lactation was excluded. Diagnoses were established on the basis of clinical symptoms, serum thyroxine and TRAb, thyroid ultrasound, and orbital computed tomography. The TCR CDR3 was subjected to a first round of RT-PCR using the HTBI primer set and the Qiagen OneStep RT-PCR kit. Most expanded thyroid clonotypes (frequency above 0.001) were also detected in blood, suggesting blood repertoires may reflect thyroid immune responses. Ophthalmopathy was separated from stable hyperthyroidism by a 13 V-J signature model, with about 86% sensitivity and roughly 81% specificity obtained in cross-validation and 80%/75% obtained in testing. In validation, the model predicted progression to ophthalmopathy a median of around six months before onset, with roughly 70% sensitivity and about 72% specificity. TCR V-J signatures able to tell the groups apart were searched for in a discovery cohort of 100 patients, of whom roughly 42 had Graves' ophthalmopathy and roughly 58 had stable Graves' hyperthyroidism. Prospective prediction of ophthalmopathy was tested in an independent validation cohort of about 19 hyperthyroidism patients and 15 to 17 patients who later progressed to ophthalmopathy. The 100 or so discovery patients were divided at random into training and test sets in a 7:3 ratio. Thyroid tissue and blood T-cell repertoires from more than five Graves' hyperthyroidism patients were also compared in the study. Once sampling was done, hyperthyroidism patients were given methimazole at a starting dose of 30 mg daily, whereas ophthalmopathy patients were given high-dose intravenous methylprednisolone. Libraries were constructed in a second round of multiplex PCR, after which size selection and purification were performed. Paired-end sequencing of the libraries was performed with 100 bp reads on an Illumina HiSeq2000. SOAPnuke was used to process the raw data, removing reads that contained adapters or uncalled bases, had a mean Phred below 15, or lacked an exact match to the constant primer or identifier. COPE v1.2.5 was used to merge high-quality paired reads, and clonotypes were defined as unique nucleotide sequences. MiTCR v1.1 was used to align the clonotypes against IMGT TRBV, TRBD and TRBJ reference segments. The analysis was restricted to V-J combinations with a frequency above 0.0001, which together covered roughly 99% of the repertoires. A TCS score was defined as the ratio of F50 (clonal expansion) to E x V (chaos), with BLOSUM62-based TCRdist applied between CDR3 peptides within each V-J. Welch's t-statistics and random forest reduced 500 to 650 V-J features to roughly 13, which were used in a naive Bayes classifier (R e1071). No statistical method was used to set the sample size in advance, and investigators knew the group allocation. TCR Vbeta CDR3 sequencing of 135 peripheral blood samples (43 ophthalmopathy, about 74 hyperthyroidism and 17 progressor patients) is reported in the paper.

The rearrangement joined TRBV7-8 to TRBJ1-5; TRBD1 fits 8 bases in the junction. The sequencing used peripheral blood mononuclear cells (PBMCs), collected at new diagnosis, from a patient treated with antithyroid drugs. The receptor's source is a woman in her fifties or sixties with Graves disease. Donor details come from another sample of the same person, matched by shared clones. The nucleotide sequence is TGTGCCAGCAGCCTGGACAGGGCGTATCAGCCCCAGCATTTT. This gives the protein CASSLDRAYQPQHF.